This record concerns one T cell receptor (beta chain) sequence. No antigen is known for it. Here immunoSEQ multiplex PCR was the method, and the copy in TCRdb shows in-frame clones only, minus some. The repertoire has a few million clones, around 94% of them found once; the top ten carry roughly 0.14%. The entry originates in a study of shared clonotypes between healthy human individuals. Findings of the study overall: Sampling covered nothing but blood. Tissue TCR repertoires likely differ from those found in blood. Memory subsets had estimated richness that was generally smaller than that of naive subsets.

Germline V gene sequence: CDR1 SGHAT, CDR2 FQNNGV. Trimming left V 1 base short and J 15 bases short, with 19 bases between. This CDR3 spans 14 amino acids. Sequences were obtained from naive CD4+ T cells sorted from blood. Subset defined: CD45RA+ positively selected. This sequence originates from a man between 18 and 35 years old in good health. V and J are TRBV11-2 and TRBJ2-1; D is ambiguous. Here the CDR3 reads CASSLALSVSNGFF. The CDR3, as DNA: TGTGCCAGCAGCTTAGCCCTCTCAGTTAGCAACGGGTTCTTC.